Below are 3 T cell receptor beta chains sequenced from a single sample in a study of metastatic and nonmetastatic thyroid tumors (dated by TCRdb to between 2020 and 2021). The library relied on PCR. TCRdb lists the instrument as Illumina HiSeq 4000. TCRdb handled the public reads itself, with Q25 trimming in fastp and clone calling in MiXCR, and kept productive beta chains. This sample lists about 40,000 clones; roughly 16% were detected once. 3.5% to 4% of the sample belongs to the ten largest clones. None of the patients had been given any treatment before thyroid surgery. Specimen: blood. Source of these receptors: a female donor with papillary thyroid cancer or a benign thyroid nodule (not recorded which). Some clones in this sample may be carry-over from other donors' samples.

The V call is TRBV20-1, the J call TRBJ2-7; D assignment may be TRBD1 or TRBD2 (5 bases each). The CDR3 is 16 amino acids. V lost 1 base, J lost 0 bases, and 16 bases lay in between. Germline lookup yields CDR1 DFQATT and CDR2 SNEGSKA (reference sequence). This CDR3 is CSARAPGQDFSYEQYF. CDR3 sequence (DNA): TGCAGTGCTAGAGCACCGGGGCAGGACTTCTCCTACGAGCAGTACTTC.

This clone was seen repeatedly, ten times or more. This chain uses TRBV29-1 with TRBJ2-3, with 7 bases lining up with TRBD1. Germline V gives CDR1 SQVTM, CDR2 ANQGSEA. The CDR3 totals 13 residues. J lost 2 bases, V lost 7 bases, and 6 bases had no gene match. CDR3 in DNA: TGCAGCGCCATGGGACAGCTCACAGATACGCAGTATTTT. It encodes CSAMGQLTDTQYF.

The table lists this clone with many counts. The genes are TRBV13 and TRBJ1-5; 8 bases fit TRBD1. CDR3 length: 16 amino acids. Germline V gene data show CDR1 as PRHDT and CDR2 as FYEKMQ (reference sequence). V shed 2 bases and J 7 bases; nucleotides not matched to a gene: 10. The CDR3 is CASSLYRQGARQPQHF. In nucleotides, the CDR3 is TGTGCCAGCAGCTTATATCGGCAGGGGGCTAGACAGCCCCAGCATTTT.